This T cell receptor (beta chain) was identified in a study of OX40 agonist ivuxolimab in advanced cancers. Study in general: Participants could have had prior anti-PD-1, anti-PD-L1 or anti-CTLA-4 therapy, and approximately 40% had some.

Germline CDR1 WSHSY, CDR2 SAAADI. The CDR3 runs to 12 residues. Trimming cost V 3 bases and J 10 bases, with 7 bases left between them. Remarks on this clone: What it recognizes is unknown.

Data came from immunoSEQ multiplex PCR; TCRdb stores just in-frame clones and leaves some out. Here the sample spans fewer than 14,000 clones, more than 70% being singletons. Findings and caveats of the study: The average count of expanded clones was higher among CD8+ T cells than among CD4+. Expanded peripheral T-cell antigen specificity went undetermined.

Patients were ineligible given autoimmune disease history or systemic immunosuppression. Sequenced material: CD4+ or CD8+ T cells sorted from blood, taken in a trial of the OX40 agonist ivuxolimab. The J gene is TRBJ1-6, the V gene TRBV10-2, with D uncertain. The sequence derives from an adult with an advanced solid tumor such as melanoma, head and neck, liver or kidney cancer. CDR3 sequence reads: CASSDNRSPLHF. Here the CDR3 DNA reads TGCGCCAGCAGTGACAATCGGTCACCCCTCCACTTT.